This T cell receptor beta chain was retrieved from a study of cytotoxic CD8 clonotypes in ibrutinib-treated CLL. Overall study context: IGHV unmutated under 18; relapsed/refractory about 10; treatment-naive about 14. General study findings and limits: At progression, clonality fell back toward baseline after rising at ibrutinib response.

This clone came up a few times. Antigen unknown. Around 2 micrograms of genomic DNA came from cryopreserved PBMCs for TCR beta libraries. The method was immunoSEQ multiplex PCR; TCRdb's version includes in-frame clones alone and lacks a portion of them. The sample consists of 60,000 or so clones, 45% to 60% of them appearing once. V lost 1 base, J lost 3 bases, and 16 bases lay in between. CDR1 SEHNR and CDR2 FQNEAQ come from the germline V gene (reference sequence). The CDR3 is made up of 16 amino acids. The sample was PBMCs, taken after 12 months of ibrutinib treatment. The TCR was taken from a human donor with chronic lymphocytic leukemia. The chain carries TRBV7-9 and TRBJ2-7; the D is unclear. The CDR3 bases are TGTGCCAGCAGCTTAGGGGGTAGGTCCCCGGACTACGAGCAGTACGTC. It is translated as CASSLGGRSPDYEQYV.